Below, 32 T cell receptor beta chains from the same sample are listed, as sequenced in a study of cytomegalovirus exposure and HLA in healthy donors. A multiplex PCR was run with 60 Vbeta primers and 13 Jbeta primers. Some clones are missing from TCRdb's copy, which holds only in-frame ones; the method was immunoSEQ multiplex PCR. The sample yields about 140,000 clones, about four fifths seen once. The source material was PBMCs. The source is a female donor in good health and CMV-seronegative.

The chain joins TRBV4-1 to TRBJ2-7; D is perhaps TRBD1 (6 bases). From germline, CDR1 is MGHRA and CDR2 YSYEKL. This CDR3 is built from 14 residues. Trimming stripped 0 bases from V and 5 bases from J, with 11 bases between. CDR3 nucleotides: TGCGCCAGCAGCCAAGACAGGGGCTCAAACGAGCAGTACTTC. This codes for CASSQDRGSNEQYF.

The chain couples TRBV14 to TRBJ1-1; D remains unclear. The CDR3 is 13 residues long. Trimming removed 4 bases at V and 9 bases at J, with 15 bases between. Germline V gene lookup returns CDR1 SGHDN and CDR2 FVKESK. The CDR3 here is CASSPKPNGQAFF. For the CDR3, the DNA is TGTGCCAGCAGCCCCAAACCAAACGGTCAAGCTTTCTTT.

The chain links TRBV5-1 to TRBJ2-1, with 7 bases aligning to TRBD2. V was pared by 3 bases and J by 4 bases, with 4 bases of the junction left unmatched. The CDR3 runs 14 residues. CDR1 and CDR2 (germline): SGHRS, YFSETQ. The CDR3 here is CASSWDGGYNEQFF. In DNA, the CDR3 is TGCGCCAGCAGCTGGGACGGGGGGTACAATGAGCAGTTCTTC.

This clone appeared a few times. This chain uses TRBV7-2 with TRBJ1-1; D remains unclear. V was cut by 2 bases and J by 1 base, with 5 bases left in between. Per the germline V gene, CDR1 is SGHTA and CDR2 is FQGNSA. The CDR3 totals 13 residues. The CDR3 nucleotides read TGTGCCAGCAGCTTACGGGGGAACACTGAAGCTTTCTTT. This gives the protein CASSLRGNTEAFF.

The J gene is TRBJ2-7, the V gene TRBV12-2; TRBD1, the table's D call, was not compared with the DNA. TRBV12-2 is labeled a pseudogene. The CDR3 is made up of 16 amino acids. CDR3 residues: CASRHTESDRGYEQYF. DNA of the CDR3: TGTGCAAGTCGCCATACCGAATCGGACAGGGGTTACGAGCAGTACTTC.

The chain combines TRBV15 with TRBJ2-5; D is possibly TRBD1 (8 bases). The germline CDR1 and CDR2 sequences are LNHNV and YYDKDF (reference sequence). With 1 base removed from V and 5 bases from J, the gap between germline ends came to 17 bases. This CDR3 is 16 amino acids long. CDR3 residues: CATSRVRTGRVETQYF. The CDR3 DNA reads TGTGCCACCAGCAGAGTTCGGACAGGGAGGGTTGAGACCCAGTACTTC.

This clone is a singleton in its sample. This chain connects TRBV7-9 to TRBJ2-7; D might be TRBD2 (6 bases). The V gene lost 1 base and the J gene lost 6 bases, with 16 bases spanning the gap. Per the germline V gene, CDR1 is SEHNR and CDR2 is FQNEAQ (reference sequence). CDR3 size: 15 residues. DNA for the CDR3: TGTGCCAGCAGCTTAGTAGGAGTCGGGGGTCTCGAGCAGTACTTC. Protein sequence: CASSLVGVGGLEQYF.

Of note for this clone: In the same sample, other DNA sequences code for this CDR3. This chain uses TRBV29-1 with TRBJ2-5; the match to TRBD1 covers 7 bases. Germline V gene data show CDR1 as SQVTM and CDR2 as ANQGSEA. Trimming cost V 3 bases and J 4 bases; bases outside gene matches: 2. The CDR3 is 12 residues long. The CDR3 loop is CSVEAGGETQYF. CDR3 bases: TGCAGCGTTGAGGCAGGGGGAGAGACCCAGTACTTC.

The CDR3 nucleotides read TGTGCCAGCAGTCCCGAACTAGCGGGTCCCACAGATACGCAGTATTTT. Translation: CASSPELAGPTDTQYF. J is TRBJ2-3 and V is TRBV27; 9 nucleotides align to TRBD2. The germline CDR1 and CDR2 sequences are MNHEY and SMNVEV (reference sequence). The CDR3 extends over 16 amino acids. V was clipped by 5 bases and J by 2 bases; unmatched bases: 8.

The chain carries TRBV12-5 and TRBJ2-5, with D perhaps TRBD1 (6 bases). Trimming cost V 1 base and J 5 bases, with 14 bases left between them. Per germline, CDR1 LGHNT and CDR2 FRNRAP. The CDR3 extends over 15 amino acids. CDR3 nucleotide sequence: TGTGCTAGTGGTTTGGCTCCGACAGGAGGCGAGACCCAGTACTTC. Encoded protein: CASGLAPTGGETQYF.

The V and J genes are TRBV9 and TRBJ2-3; tentative D call: TRBD2 (7 bases). The CDR3 runs to 16 residues. Germline V gene lookup returns CDR1 SGDLS and CDR2 YYNGEE. Deletions cut 0 bases from V and 2 bases from J, with 13 bases between. The CDR3 sequence is CASSVAGGGTTDTQYF. DNA for the CDR3: TGTGCCAGCAGCGTAGCTGGCGGGGGCACCACAGATACGCAGTATTTT.

The chain links TRBV7-6 to TRBJ2-7, with 7 positions matching TRBD2. J was trimmed by 2 bases and V by 5 bases; bases with no gene match: 3. The CDR3 is 13 residues long. Germline CDR1 reads SGHVS; CDR2 reads FNYEAQ. CDR3 DNA: TGTGCCAGCAGCCTCCGGGAGGCCTACGAGCAGTACTTC. Translating gives CASSLREAYEQYF.

The chain recombines TRBV27 with TRBJ2-3, with no clear D. With 3 bases removed from V and 2 bases from J, the gap between germline ends came to 3 bases. The germline V gene encodes CDR1 MNHEY and CDR2 SMNVEV (reference sequence). The CDR3 is 12 amino acids. CDR3 nucleotide sequence: TGTGCCAGCAGTTTTAACACAGATACGCAGTATTTT. It yields the protein CASSFNTDTQYF.

This chain uses TRBV29-1 with TRBJ2-2; no definite D call. V was clipped by 3 bases and J by 1 base, with 6 bases between them. In germline, CDR1 is SQVTM, CDR2 ANQGSEA. The CDR3 runs to 13 residues. The CDR3, as DNA: TGCAGCGTTGATCACAGGAACACCGGGGAGCTGTTTTTT. Its protein is CSVDHRNTGELFF.

The V gene is TRBV10-3, the J gene TRBJ1-2, with D perhaps TRBD1 (6 bases). The CDR3 loop spans 15 amino acids. CDR1 ENHRY and CDR2 SYGVKD come from the germline V gene. Trimming cost V 0 bases and J 8 bases, with 16 bases left between them. The CDR3 coding sequence is TGTGCCATCAGTGAGTCGTCGGCAGGGGACGGCGGCTACACCTTC. Translated: CAISESSAGDGGYTF.

The chain links TRBV19 to TRBJ2-7; 9 bases agree with TRBD2. The CDR3 totals 14 residues. After removal of 5 bases from V and 7 bases from J, the junction contained 9 bases not matched to a gene. Germline CDR1 LNHDA, CDR2 SQIVND (reference sequence). The CDR3 region has the DNA TGTGCCAGTAGTCCGGAGCGGGGGGCCTCTGAGCAGTACTTC. Translation gives CASSPERGASEQYF.

This chain links TRBV4-3 with TRBJ2-1; 11 bases match TRBD2. Germline V gene lookup returns CDR1 LGHNA and CDR2 YSLEER. J was trimmed by 8 bases and V by 0 bases; bases with no gene match: 3. The CDR3 length is 15 residues. CDR3 protein: CASSQDPLAGDEQFF. The CDR3, as DNA: TGCGCCAGCAGCCAAGACCCACTAGCGGGAGATGAGCAGTTCTTC.

The rearrangement links TRBV11-2 to TRBJ2-7, with 14 bases aligning to TRBD2. V lost 5 bases to trimming and J lost 0 bases; unmatched junction nucleotides: 6. There are 17 residues in the CDR3. CDR1 is SGHAT, CDR2 FQNNGV, per germline. The CDR3 bases are TGTGCCAGCAGCCCGCCGGGACTAGCGGGGGCCTCCTACGAGCAGTACTTC. Translating gives CASSPPGLAGASYEQYF.

The chain recombines TRBV18 with TRBJ2-7, with TRBD1 as a possible D gene (5 bases). The V end was cut by 3 bases, the J end by 6 bases, with 12 bases between. The CDR3 consists of 13 residues. Germline-derived CDR1 and CDR2 are KGHSH and LQKENI. CDR3 in DNA: TGTGCCAGCTCACCTACAGGACCTGGCGAGCAGTACTTC. Translation gives CASSPTGPGEQYF.

Of note for this clone: The same CDR3 also results from other DNA sequences found in this sample. The V call is TRBV30, the J call TRBJ2-7; 10 positions match TRBD1. The J segment lost 7 bases and the V segment lost 3 bases, leaving 9 bases of the junction unmatched. Germline CDR1 GTSNPN, CDR2 SVGIG (reference sequence). The CDR3 length is 14 residues. The DNA for the CDR3 is TGTGCCTGGAGCACCGGGACAGGGGACTATGAGCAGTACTTC. Protein: CAWSTGTGDYEQYF.

The chain couples TRBV10-1 to TRBJ2-7; the match to TRBD1 covers 9 bases. This CDR3 contains 17 residues. Germline CDR1 and CDR2: WNHNN and SYGVQD (reference sequence). V was clipped by 0 bases and J by 4 bases; unmatched bases: 10. The CDR3 nucleotides read TGCGCCAGCAGTGAGTCGTCCGGGACAGGGAAGAGATACGAGCAGTACTTC. It encodes CASSESSGTGKRYEQYF.

The rearrangement links TRBV2 to TRBJ1-1; maybe TRBD1 (6 bases). Per germline, CDR1 SNHLY and CDR2 FYNNEI. V shed 5 bases and J shed 3 bases, with 13 bases lying between them. There are 14 residues in the CDR3. The CDR3 protein is CASSRQDRYTEAFF. CDR3 DNA sequence: TGTGCCAGCAGTAGACAGGACCGATACACTGAAGCTTTCTTT.

The rearrangement links TRBV5-1 to TRBJ2-7; 11 nucleotides match TRBD1. The CDR3 is 15 amino acids. Germline loops: CDR1 SGHRS, CDR2 YFSETQ. The junction had 2 bases not matched to a gene; V was cut back by 0 bases and J by 3 bases. The CDR3 sequence: CASSLGTGGLYEQYF. CDR3 bases: TGCGCCAGCAGCTTGGGGACAGGGGGCCTCTACGAGCAGTACTTC.

The V gene is TRBV7-9, the J gene TRBJ2-1; 7 bases fit TRBD1. The germline V gene encodes CDR1 SEHNR and CDR2 FQNEAQ (reference sequence). The trim removed 5 bases at V and 3 bases at J, leaving 7 bases unmatched. The CDR3 contains 15 residues. CDR3 sequence: CASSRGQTFYNEQFF. CDR3 in DNA: TGTGCCAGCAGCAGGGGACAGACCTTCTACAATGAGCAGTTCTTC.

The sample holds a few counts of this clone. The J gene is TRBJ1-1, the V gene TRBV6-8; 8 positions agree with TRBD1. Germline-derived CDR1 and CDR2 are MNHGY and SAAAGT. V gave up 8 bases and J gave up 1 base; unmatched junction bases: 3. The CDR3 is 13 residues long. The CDR3 coding sequence is TGTGCCAGCCCCGGGACAGGGAACACTGAAGCTTTCTTT. It is translated as CASPGTGNTEAFF.

The chain joins TRBV4-3 to TRBJ2-7, with 10 positions matching TRBD2. The CDR3 runs 15 residues. Germline V gene lookup returns CDR1 LGHNA and CDR2 YSLEER. Losses at the gene ends were 2 bases for V and 5 bases for J; bases not matched to a gene: 6. The DNA for the CDR3 is TGCGCCAGCAGCCAATTAGCGGGAGGTTTAAACGAGCAGTACTTC. Protein: CASSQLAGGLNEQYF.

This clone was seen only a few times. V and J are TRBV2 and TRBJ2-3; a possible D gene is TRBD2 (6 bases). Trimming shortened V by 3 bases and J by 3 bases, and 13 bases separated the two germline ends. The CDR3 loop spans 15 amino acids. The germline V gene encodes CDR1 SNHLY and CDR2 FYNNEI. DNA for the CDR3: TGTGCCAGCAGTGACGGGGGTGGGGGGACAGATACGCAGTATTTT. Protein: CASSDGGGGTDTQYF. Full variable domain (remainder filled in from reference TRBV2 and TRBJ2-3): EPEVTQTPSHQVTQMGQEVILRCVPISNHLYFYWYRQILGQKVEFLVSFYNNEISEKSEIFDDQFSVERPDGSNFTLKIRSTKLEDSAMYFCASSDGGGGTDTQYFGPGTRLTVL.

As for this clone: The junction shows a germline mismatch at one end, possibly a read error. The chain carries TRBV7-7 and TRBJ2-1, with D perhaps matching TRBD1 (6 bases). Germline loops: CDR1 SSHAT, CDR2 FNYEAQ (reference sequence). CDR3 length equals 13 residues. The DNA for the CDR3 is TGTGCTAGCAGCGACAGGTTATACAATGAGCAGTTCTTC. It encodes CASSDRLYNEQFF.

The V and J genes are TRBV16 and TRBJ1-1, with D unclear. CDR1 and CDR2 (germline): KGHSY, FQNENV. V shed 1 base and J shed 1 base, with 7 bases lying between them. This CDR3 has 14 amino acids. CDR3 coding DNA: TGTGCCAGCAGCCAATACGCGGGGAACACTGAAGCTTTCTTT. Translation gives CASSQYAGNTEAFF.

The rearrangement joins TRBV14 to TRBJ2-7, with D unclear. Deletions cut 2 bases from V and 3 bases from J, with 17 bases between. The CDR3 has 16 residues. Germline values: CDR1 SGHDN, CDR2 FVKESK. CDR3 coding DNA: TGTGCCAGCAGCCAATACCTTAGACGCGGCTTCTACGAGCAGTACTTC. Translation gives CASSQYLRRGFYEQYF.

Comments on this clone: Other DNA sequences in the same sample also yield this CDR3. This sequence joins TRBV4-1 and TRBJ1-1, with TRBD1 matching 7 bases. With 0 bases clipped from V and 4 bases from J, the junction kept 8 bases outside the gene matches. The CDR3 totals 16 residues. Germline CDR1 is MGHRA and CDR2 is YSYEKL. CDR3 DNA: TGCGCCAGCAGCCAAGATGGACGGAGGGGGCCCACTGAAGCTTTCTTT. Translation: CASSQDGRRGPTEAFF.

V is TRBV27 and J is TRBJ2-2, with D tentatively TRBD2 (5 bases). The CDR3 spans 14 residues. The germline CDR1 and CDR2 sequences are MNHEY and SMNVEV (reference sequence). V lost 4 bases, J lost 4 bases, and 10 bases lay in between. CDR3 nucleotide sequence: TGTGCCAGCAGTTACGGGATGAGCACCGGGGAGCTGTTTTTT. Translating it yields CASSYGMSTGELFF.